The 10 T cell receptor beta chains below all came from one sample that was sequenced in a study of OX40 agonist ivuxolimab in advanced cancers. The repertoire was sequenced with immunoSEQ multiplex PCR; TCRdb's copy has only in-frame clones and lacks some. This sample yields tens of thousands of clones, of which 92% are seen a single time; approximately 16% belongs to the top ten. Sequenced material: CD4+ or CD8+ T cells sorted from blood, taken in a trial of the OX40 agonist ivuxolimab. These receptors were taken from an adult with an advanced solid tumor such as melanoma, head and neck, liver or kidney cancer.

The chain links TRBV7-9 to TRBJ1-2; 12 nucleotides align to TRBD1. Trimming at V came to 3 bases and at J to 7 bases, leaving 9 bases not matched to a gene. CDR3 length: 16 residues. The germline V gene encodes CDR1 SEHNR and CDR2 FQNEAQ (reference sequence). CDR3 sequence: CASSFGTGGDLGGYTF. As DNA, the CDR3 is TGTGCCAGCAGCTTCGGGACAGGGGGCGATTTGGGTGGCTACACCTTC.

The J gene is TRBJ1-3, the V gene TRBV29-1; possibly TRBD1 for D (5 bases). With 2 bases removed from V and 7 bases from J, the gap between germline ends came to 12 bases. This CDR3 comprises 13 residues. CDR1 and CDR2 from the germline V gene are SQVTM and ANQGSEA. The CDR3 loop reads CSVEQGVANTIYF. CDR3 DNA: TGCAGCGTTGAACAGGGAGTGGCGAACACCATATATTTT.

The V gene is TRBV11-1, the J gene TRBJ2-1; 11 positions agree with TRBD2. CDR1 and CDR2 (germline): SGHAT, FQDESV (reference sequence). CDR3 length: 14 residues. J lost 8 bases, V lost 6 bases, and 6 bases had no gene match. The CDR3 loop is CASSWTSGSDEQFF. The CDR3 coding sequence is TGTGCCAGCAGTTGGACTAGCGGGTCGGATGAGCAGTTCTTC. Supplemented by reference TRBV11-1 and TRBJ2-1, the full variable domain reads EAEVAQSPRYKITEKSQAVAFWCDPISGHATLYWYRQILGQGPELLVQFQDESVVDDSQLPKDRFSAERLKGVDSTLKIQPAELGDSAMYLCASSWTSGSDEQFFGPGTRLTVL.

The J gene is TRBJ2-1, the V gene TRBV11-3; 8 bases are a match to TRBD2. Germline V gene sequence: CDR1 SGHNT, CDR2 YENEEA. The ends lost 5 bases at V and 3 bases at J; junction bases unmatched: 9. This CDR3 region has 16 residues. CDR3 loop: CASSTGGAGVYNEQFF. In nucleotides, the CDR3 is TGTGCCAGCAGCACCGGGGGAGCGGGGGTCTACAATGAGCAGTTCTTC.

V gene TRBV4-1 combines with J gene TRBJ2-1; 8 bases line up with TRBD2. J gave up 4 bases and V 4 bases, and 9 bases lay outside the gene matches. In germline, CDR1 is MGHRA, CDR2 YSYEKL. The CDR3 has 16 residues. CDR3 bases: TGCGCCAGCAGCCTCCAACTAGCGGTCCTGTACAATGAGCAGTTCTTC. This encodes CASSLQLAVLYNEQFF.

The gene calls are TRBV5-5 and TRBJ2-7; 7 nucleotides align to TRBD1. Trimming cost V 0 bases and J 0 bases; bases outside gene matches: 0. This CDR3 spans 14 amino acids. The germline gives CDR1 SGHKS, CDR2 YYEKEE (reference sequence). CDR3: CASSLGQGSYEQYF. As DNA, the CDR3 is TGTGCCAGCAGCTTGGGACAGGGCTCCTACGAGCAGTACTTC.

The genes are TRBV10-3 and TRBJ1-2; 7 nucleotides line up with TRBD1. CDR3 size: 14 residues. With V trimmed by 5 bases and J by 1 base, 4 bases remained unmatched. The germline V gene encodes CDR1 ENHRY and CDR2 SYGVKD. The CDR3 loop reads CAISQGGLNYGYTF. The CDR3 DNA reads TGTGCCATCAGTCAAGGGGGCCTTAACTATGGCTACACCTTC.

The chain recombines TRBV11-2 with TRBJ2-7, with TRBD2 matching 7 bases. The CDR3 has 13 residues. With V trimmed by 5 bases and J by 6 bases, 7 bases remained unmatched. From germline, CDR1 is SGHAT and CDR2 FQNNGV. CDR3 nucleotides: TGTGCCAGCAGCCAAGTGGGAGGGAGCGAGCAGTACTTC. It yields the protein CASSQVGGSEQYF.

This chain uses TRBV27 with TRBJ1-1, with TRBD1 matching over 10 bases. The CDR3 consists of 16 residues. Trimming removed 5 bases from V and 11 bases from J; junction bases left unmatched: 17. Per the germline V gene, CDR1 is MNHEY and CDR2 is SMNVEV (reference sequence). DNA of the CDR3: TGTGCCAGCAGTCGTCGCGCCGGGACAGGGGTGGTGAGGGCTTTCTTT. Translation: CASSRRAGTGVVRAFF.

This clone came up a few times. The V call is TRBV7-9, the J call TRBJ2-1; a weak D match, TRBD2 (6 bases). Germline-derived CDR1 and CDR2 are SEHNR and FQNEAQ (reference sequence). The CDR3 contains 15 residues. V lost 1 base and J lost 4, with 11 bases in between. CDR3 loop: CASSLVPGRYNEQFF. CDR3 DNA sequence: TGTGCCAGCAGCTTAGTGCCCGGGAGATACAATGAGCAGTTCTTC.